The rows below give T cell receptor beta chains drawn from one sample of a study of T cells in Graves' hyperthyroidism and ophthalmopathy. From the multiplex PCR reads, TCRdb called clonotypes with MiXCR, one entry per CDR3 protein. The sample records about 520,000 distinct CDR3 sequences, under 25% being singletons. The sample was blood. The receptors stem from a man younger than 30 with Graves' hyperthyroidism. Both conserved end residues are part of each CDR3. Only some rows state a clone size, as once, few, many or a class for expanded clones.

CDR3 protein	V gene	J gene	clone size
CASSYSQGTGTEAFF	TRBV6-5	TRBJ1-1	many
CASSEKTSGSNEQYF	TRBV6-1	TRBJ2-7	NA
CSARRWRPSSYEQYF	TRBV20-1	TRBJ2-7	many
CSAIPQGGTEAFF	TRBV20-1	TRBJ1-1	few
CASKEGSNTEAFF	TRBV5-1	TRBJ1-1	NA
CASSRSAWDYGYTF	TRBV19	TRBJ1-2	few
CASRGAGDSYEQYF	TRBV6-1	TRBJ2-7	NA
CASSFYRGAFGNTIYF	TRBV12-3/TRBV12-4	TRBJ1-3	few
CASTLGNTEAFF	TRBV28	TRBJ1-1	many
CASSLATGGGRKQYF	TRBV11-2	TRBJ2-7	NA
CSVEEGLMTEAFF	TRBV29-1	TRBJ1-1	many
CASSDSSGGAEETQYF	TRBV6-1	TRBJ2-5	many
CSAVGPELNTEAFF	TRBV20-1	TRBJ1-1	many
CASSYPPTGHLNTEAFF	TRBV6-5	TRBJ1-1	NA
CASSLSDSYTGELFF	TRBV27	TRBJ2-2	many